In this sample, the clone carrying this T cell receptor (beta chain) turned up a few times. No antigen is known for it. The sample is drawn from a study of T cell repertoires in cytomegalovirus infection. The V gene lost 8 bases and the J gene lost 7 bases, with 17 bases spanning the gap. CDR3 length equals 13 residues. Study results and caveats: HLA-C-restricted CMV clonotypes gave the most frequent clonotype in two of eight donors.

From the reads, TCRdb called clonotypes with MiXCR, one entry per CDR3 protein. The table shows approximately 990,000 distinct CDR3 sequences, with around 32% occurring only once. The sequence was collected from a human donor in good health (CMV status not recorded). Some clones in this sample may be carry-over from other donors' samples. The chain combines TRBV12-3 or TRBV12-4 with TRBJ1-1; TRBD1 is a possible D gene (5 bases). The sample was cultured CD8+ T cells from PBMCs, taken from culture after CMV antigen stimulation. The CDR3, as DNA: TGTGCCAGCTCACCACATGGCGGGGGTGAAGCTTTCTTT. Amino acids: CASSPHGGGEAFF.